Listed here are 12 T cell receptor beta chains from one sample, sequenced in a study of shared T cell receptors in the human thymus. Sequencing used immunoSEQ multiplex PCR; TCRdb keeps in-frame clones, though not all of them. The sample includes some 700,000 clones, around nine tenths of them seen just once. The data also belong to a second study, concerning human thymus T cells.

The sample comprised thymocytes. Every receptor here comes from a boy younger than two with a congenital heart defect.

The V gene is TRBV27, the J gene TRBJ2-1; 8 bases are a match to TRBD2. CDR3 length: 15 amino acids. With 6 bases clipped from V and 4 bases from J, the junction kept 8 bases outside the gene matches. CDR1 and CDR2 from the germline V gene are MNHEY and SMNVEV (reference sequence). DNA of the CDR3: TGTGCCAGCAGCGTTGGAAAGCGGGAGTACAATGAGCAGTTCTTC. Translated: CASSVGKREYNEQFF.

This clone was observed a single time. The chain carries TRBV4-3 and TRBJ2-3; D perhaps matches TRBD2 (6 bases). V was trimmed by 1 base and J by 1 base, leaving 12 bases between them. The CDR3 consists of 16 residues. Germline loops: CDR1 LGHNA, CDR2 YSLEER. CDR3 nucleotides: TGCGCCAGCAGCCAAGTGACGGGAGTCGGCACAGATACGCAGTATTTT. Amino acid sequence: CASSQVTGVGTDTQYF.

The V gene is TRBV4-2, the J gene TRBJ1-3; D is undetermined. Germline V gene sequence: CDR1 LGHNA, CDR2 YNFKEQ. V was cut by 0 bases and J by 11 bases, with 23 bases left in between. This CDR3 has 17 amino acids. The CDR3 DNA sequence: TGTGCCAGCAGCCAAGATAAGGAGGTGGTTCGGGAAAAGGCCATATATTTT. Its protein is CASSQDKEVVREKAIYF.

The rearrangement joins TRBV10-1 to TRBJ2-7; tentatively, D is TRBD2 (7 bases). The CDR3 is 13 residues long. In germline, CDR1 is WNHNN, CDR2 SYGVQD (reference sequence). The V and J ends lost 8 bases and 2 bases respectively, with 13 bases between them. In DNA, the CDR3 is TGCGCCAGCTTCGGGGGGCTAGCCTACGAGCAGTACTTC. It codes for CASFGGLAYEQYF.

The CDR3 protein is CASSPRQGLTEAFF. The CDR3 DNA sequence: TGTGCCAGCAGTCCCCGACAGGGGCTCACTGAAGCTTTCTTT. This chain links TRBV27 with TRBJ1-1; 8 bases are shared with TRBD1. The germline V gene encodes CDR1 MNHEY and CDR2 SMNVEV (reference sequence). V lost 5 bases to trimming and J lost 4 bases; unmatched junction nucleotides: 6. The CDR3 covers 14 residues.

This clone has a single count. The rearrangement uses TRBV14 and TRBJ2-7; TRBD1 matches at 12 bases. This CDR3 is 16 amino acids long. V lost 3 bases and J lost 3; bases outside the gene matches: 6. Germline V gives CDR1 SGHDN, CDR2 FVKESK. Here the CDR3 DNA reads TGTGCCAGCAGCCACGCCGGGACAGGGGGCGACTACGAGCAGTACTTC. Translating gives CASSHAGTGGDYEQYF. Complete variable domain (other parts from reference TRBV14 and TRBJ2-7): EAGVTQFPSHSVIEKGQTVTLRCDPISGHDNLYWYRRVMGKEIKFLLHFVKESKQDESGMPNNRFLAERTGGTYSTLKVQPAELEDSGVYFCASSHAGTGGDYEQYFGPGTRLTVT.

This sequence joins TRBV19 and TRBJ2-7, with 9 positions matching TRBD2. Germline V gene sequence: CDR1 LNHDA, CDR2 SQIVND (reference sequence). V lost 3 bases, J lost 5 bases, and 5 bases stayed unmatched. This CDR3 is 14 amino acids long. The DNA for the CDR3 is TGTGCCAGTAGTATCCTAGCGGGATATCACGAGCAGTACTTC. Amino acids: CASSILAGYHEQYF. Looking up the rest from reference TRBV19 and TRBJ2-7 gives the full variable domain: DGGITQSPKYLFRKEGQNVTLSCEQNLNHDAMYWYRQDPGQGLRLIYYSQIVNDFQKGDIAEGYSVSREKKESFPLTVTSAQKNPTAFYLCASSILAGYHEQYFGPGTRLTVT.

This chain joins TRBV30 and TRBJ1-2; 7 positions agree with TRBD1. The ends lost 5 bases at V and 3 bases at J; junction bases unmatched: 6. Germline V gives CDR1 GTSNPN, CDR2 SVGIG (reference sequence). The CDR3 is 13 amino acids. The CDR3 DNA is TGTGCCTGGGGTCACGGGACAGACTATGGCTACACCTTC. As protein: CAWGHGTDYGYTF.

This chain uses TRBV5-1 with TRBJ2-7; D is undetermined. V shed 1 base and J shed 0 bases, with 8 bases lying between them. The CDR3 consists of 14 residues. CDR1 SGHRS and CDR2 YFSETQ come from the germline V gene. CDR3: CASSLTYDSYEQYF. The CDR3 bases are TGCGCCAGCAGCTTGACCTACGACTCCTACGAGCAGTACTTC.

The genes are TRBV30 and TRBJ2-7; 8 positions match TRBD1. J lost 5 bases, V lost 7 bases, and 13 bases had no gene match. In germline, CDR1 is GTSNPN, CDR2 SVGIG (reference sequence). The CDR3 is 14 amino acids. CDR3 loop: CASSSRDRPHEQYF. CDR3 bases: TGTGCCTCCTCCTCCAGGGACAGGCCCCACGAGCAGTACTTC.

This sequence joins TRBV5-4 and TRBJ2-1, with TRBD2 matching 9 bases. Germline CDR1 is SGHNT and CDR2 is YYREEE (reference sequence). The CDR3 totals 15 residues. V dropped 3 bases and J dropped 2; count of bases not matched to a gene: 3. The CDR3 DNA sequence: TGTGCCAGCAGCTGGGGACTAGCTGCCTACAATGAGCAGTTCTTC. It encodes CASSWGLAAYNEQFF.

This chain links TRBV18 with TRBJ1-2; TRBD1 agrees at 8 bases. CDR1 is KGHSH, CDR2 LQKENI, per germline. The length of the CDR3 is 15 residues. The ends lost 4 bases at V and 7 bases at J; junction bases unmatched: 11. The CDR3 loop is CASSHQGTGGLGYTF. CDR3 coding DNA: TGTGCCAGCTCACACCAAGGTACAGGGGGTCTTGGCTACACCTTC.